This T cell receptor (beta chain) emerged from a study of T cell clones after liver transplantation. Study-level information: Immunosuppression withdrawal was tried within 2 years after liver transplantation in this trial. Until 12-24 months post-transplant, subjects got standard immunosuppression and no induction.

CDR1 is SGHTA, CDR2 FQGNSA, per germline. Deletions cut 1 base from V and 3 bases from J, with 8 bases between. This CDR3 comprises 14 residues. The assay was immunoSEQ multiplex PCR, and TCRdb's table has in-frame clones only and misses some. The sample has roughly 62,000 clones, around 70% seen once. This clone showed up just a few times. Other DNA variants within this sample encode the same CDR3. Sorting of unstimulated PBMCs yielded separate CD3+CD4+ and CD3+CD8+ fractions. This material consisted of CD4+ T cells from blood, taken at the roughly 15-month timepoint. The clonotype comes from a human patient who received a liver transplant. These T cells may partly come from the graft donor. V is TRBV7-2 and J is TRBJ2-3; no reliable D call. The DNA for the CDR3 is TGTGCCAGCAGCTTAGTTGGCGGTACAGATACGCAGTATTTT. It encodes CASSLVGGTDTQYF.